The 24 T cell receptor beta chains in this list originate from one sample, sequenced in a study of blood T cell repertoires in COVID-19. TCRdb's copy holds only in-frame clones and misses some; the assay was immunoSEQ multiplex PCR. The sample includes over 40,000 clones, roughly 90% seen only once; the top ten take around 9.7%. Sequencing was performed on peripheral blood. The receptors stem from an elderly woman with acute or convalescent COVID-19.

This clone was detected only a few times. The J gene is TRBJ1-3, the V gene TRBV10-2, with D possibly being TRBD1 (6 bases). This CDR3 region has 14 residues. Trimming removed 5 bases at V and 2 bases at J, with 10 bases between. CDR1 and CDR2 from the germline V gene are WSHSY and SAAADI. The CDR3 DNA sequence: TGCGCCAGCAGTAAAGGGGGAGCTGGAAACACCATATATTTT. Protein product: CASSKGGAGNTIYF.

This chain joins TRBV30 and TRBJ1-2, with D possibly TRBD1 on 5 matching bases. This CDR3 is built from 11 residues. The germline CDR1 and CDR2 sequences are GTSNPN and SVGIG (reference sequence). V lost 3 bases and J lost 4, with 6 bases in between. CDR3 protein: CAWRQAYGYTF. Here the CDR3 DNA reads TGTGCCTGGAGACAGGCCTATGGCTACACCTTC.

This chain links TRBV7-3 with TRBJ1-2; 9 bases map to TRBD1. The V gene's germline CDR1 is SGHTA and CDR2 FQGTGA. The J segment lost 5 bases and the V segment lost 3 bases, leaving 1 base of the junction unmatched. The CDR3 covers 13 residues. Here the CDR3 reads CASSFGTGYGYTF. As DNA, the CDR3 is TGTGCCAGCAGCTTCGGGACAGGGTATGGCTACACCTTC.

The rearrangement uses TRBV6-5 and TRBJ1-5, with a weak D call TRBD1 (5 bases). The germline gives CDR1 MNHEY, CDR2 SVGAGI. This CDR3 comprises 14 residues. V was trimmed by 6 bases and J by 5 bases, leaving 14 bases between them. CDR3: CASRPGGFYQPQHF. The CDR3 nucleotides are TGTGCCAGCAGACCGGGGGGGTTTTATCAGCCCCAGCATTTT.

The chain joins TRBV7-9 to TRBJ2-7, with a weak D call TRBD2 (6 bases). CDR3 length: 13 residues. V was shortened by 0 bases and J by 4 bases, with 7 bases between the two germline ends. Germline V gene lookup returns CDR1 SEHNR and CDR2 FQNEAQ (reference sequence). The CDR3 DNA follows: TGTGCCAGCAGCTTAGCGGGAGGATACGAGCAGTACTTC. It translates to CASSLAGGYEQYF.

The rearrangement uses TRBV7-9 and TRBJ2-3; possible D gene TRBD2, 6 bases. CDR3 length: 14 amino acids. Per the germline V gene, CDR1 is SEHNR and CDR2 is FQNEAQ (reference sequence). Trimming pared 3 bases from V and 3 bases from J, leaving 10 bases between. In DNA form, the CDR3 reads TGTGCCAGCAGCTTTTGGGGGGAGACAGATACGCAGTATTTT. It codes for CASSFWGETDTQYF.

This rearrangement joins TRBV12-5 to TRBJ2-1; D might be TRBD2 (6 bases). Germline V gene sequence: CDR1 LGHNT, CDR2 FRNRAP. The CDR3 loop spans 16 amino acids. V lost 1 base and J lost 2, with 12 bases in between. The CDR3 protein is CASGLGVSGAYNEQFF. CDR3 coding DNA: TGTGCTAGTGGTTTGGGAGTTAGCGGTGCCTACAATGAGCAGTTCTTC. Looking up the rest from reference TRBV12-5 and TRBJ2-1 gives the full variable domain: DARVTQTPRHKVTEMGQEVTMRCQPILGHNTVFWYRQTMMQGLELLAYFRNRAPLDDSGMPKDRFSAEMPDATLATLKIQPSEPRDSAVYFCASGLGVSGAYNEQFFGPGTRLTVL.

CDR3 bases: TGTGCCAGCTCGGCCTCCGGGACAACGGGCACTGAAGCTTTCTTT. Its protein is CASSASGTTGTEAFF. The rearrangement links TRBV18 to TRBJ1-1, with a weak D call TRBD1 (6 bases). V was cut by 6 bases and J by 4 bases, with 18 bases left in between. The CDR3 has 15 amino acids. The V gene's germline CDR1 is KGHSH and CDR2 LQKENI.

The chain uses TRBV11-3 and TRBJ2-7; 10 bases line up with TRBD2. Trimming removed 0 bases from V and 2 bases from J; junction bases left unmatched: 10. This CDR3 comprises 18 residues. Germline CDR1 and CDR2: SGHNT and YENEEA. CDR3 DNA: TGTGCCAGCAGCTTAGACCCGGTCACTAGCGGGGATCCCTACGAGCAGTACTTC. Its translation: CASSLDPVTSGDPYEQYF.

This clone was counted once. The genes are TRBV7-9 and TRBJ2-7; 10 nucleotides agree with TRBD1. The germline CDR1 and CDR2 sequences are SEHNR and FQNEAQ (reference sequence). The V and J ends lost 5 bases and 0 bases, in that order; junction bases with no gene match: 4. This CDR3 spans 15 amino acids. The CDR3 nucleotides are TGTGCCAGCAGCCAGGGACAGGGGATCTCCTACGAGCAGTACTTC. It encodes CASSQGQGISYEQYF.

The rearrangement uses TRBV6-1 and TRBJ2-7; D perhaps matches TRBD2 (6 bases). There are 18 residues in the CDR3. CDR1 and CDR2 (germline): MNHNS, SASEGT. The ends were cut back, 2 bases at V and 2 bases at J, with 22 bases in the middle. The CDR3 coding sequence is TGTGCCAGCAGTGAACGAGGTGGGGGGAAGAGAGGAACCTACGAGCAGTACTTC. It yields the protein CASSERGGGKRGTYEQYF.

The CDR3 protein is CASSLGVGTGRYNEQFF. The CDR3 bases are TGTGCCAGCAGCTTAGGGGTGGGGACAGGGAGGTACAATGAGCAGTTCTTC. The chain couples TRBV11-3 to TRBJ2-1; TRBD1 matches at 9 bases. This CDR3 is built from 17 residues. The J segment lost 4 bases and the V segment lost 1 base, leaving 8 bases of the junction unmatched. Germline values: CDR1 SGHNT, CDR2 YENEEA.

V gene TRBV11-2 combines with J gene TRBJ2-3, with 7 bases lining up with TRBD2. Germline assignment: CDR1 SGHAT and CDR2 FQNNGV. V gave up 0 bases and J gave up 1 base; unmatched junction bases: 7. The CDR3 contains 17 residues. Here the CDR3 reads CASSLEIAGAGTDTQYF. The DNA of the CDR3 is TGTGCCAGCAGCTTAGAAATAGCGGGTGCAGGCACAGATACGCAGTATTTT.

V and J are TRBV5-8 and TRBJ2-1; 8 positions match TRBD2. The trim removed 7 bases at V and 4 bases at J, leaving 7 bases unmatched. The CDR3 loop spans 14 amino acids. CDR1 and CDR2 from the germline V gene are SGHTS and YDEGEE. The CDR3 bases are TGTGCCAGCCCCCGAGTAGCGGGGTACAATGAGCAGTTCTTC. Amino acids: CASPRVAGYNEQFF.

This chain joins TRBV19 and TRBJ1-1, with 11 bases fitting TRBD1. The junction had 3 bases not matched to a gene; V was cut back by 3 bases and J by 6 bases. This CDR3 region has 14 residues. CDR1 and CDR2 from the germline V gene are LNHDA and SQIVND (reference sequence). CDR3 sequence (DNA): TGTGCCAGTAGTATCGCGGGACAGGGGGCTGAAGCTTTCTTT. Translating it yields CASSIAGQGAEAFF.

In DNA form, the CDR3 reads TGCGCCAGCAGCCTCTGGACTAGCGGGAGAGGGACCGGGGAGCTGTTTTTT. It translates to CASSLWTSGRGTGELFF. The chain is built from TRBV4-3 and TRBJ2-2; the match to TRBD2 covers 13 bases. The CDR3 has 17 residues. CDR1 and CDR2 from the germline V gene are LGHNA and YSLEER. Trimming took 4 bases from V and 5 from J; bases not matched to a gene: 7.

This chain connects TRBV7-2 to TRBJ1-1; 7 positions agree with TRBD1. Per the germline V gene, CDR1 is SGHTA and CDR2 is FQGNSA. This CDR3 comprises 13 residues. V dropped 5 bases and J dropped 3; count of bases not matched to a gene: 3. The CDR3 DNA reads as TGTGCCAGCAGCACTCAGGGGGACACTGAAGCTTTCTTT. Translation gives CASSTQGDTEAFF.

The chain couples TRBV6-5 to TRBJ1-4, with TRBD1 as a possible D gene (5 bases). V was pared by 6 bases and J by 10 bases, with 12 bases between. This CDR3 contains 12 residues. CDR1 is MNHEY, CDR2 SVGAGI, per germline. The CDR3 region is CASRTDRGKLFF. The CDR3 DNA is TGTGCCAGCAGGACCGACAGAGGAAAACTGTTTTTT.

In DNA, the CDR3 is TGTGCCAGCAGTGGACAGGTCCCTTCTGGGGCCAACGTCCTGACTTTC. This sequence encodes CASSGQVPSGANVLTF. The chain is built from TRBV2 and TRBJ2-6; tentatively, D is TRBD1 (6 bases). V lost 4 bases and J lost 1, with 11 bases in between. Germline-derived CDR1 and CDR2 are SNHLY and FYNNEI. The CDR3 runs 16 residues.

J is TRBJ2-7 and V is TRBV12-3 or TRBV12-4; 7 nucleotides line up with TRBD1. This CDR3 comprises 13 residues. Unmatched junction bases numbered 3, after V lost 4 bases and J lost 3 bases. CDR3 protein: CASSSGQLYEQYF. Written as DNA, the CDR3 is TGTGCCAGCAGTTCGGGACAGCTCTACGAGCAGTACTTC.

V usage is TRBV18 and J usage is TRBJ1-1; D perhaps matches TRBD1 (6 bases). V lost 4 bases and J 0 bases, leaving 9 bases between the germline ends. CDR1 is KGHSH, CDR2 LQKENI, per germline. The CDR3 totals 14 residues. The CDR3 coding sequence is TGTGCCAGCTCACATGGGACATTGAACACTGAAGCTTTCTTT. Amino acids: CASSHGTLNTEAFF.

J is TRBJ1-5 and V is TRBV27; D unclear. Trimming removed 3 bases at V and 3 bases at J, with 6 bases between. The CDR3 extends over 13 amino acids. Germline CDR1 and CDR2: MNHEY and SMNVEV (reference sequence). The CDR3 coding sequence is TGTGCCAGCAGTTTTAGTGTCAATCAGCCCCAGCATTTT. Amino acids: CASSFSVNQPQHF.

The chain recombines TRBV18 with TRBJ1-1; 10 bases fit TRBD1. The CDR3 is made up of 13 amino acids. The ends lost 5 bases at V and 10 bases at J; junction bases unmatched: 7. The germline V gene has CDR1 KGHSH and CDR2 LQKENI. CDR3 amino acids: CASSDRQGARAFF. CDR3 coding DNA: TGTGCCAGCTCAGACCGACAGGGGGCGAGAGCTTTCTTT.

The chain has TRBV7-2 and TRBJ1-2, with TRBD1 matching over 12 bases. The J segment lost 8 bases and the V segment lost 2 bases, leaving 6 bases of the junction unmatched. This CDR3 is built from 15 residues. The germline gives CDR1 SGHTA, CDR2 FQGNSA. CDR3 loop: CASSLSGQGAEGYTF. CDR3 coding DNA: TGTGCCAGCAGCTTATCGGGACAGGGGGCGGAGGGCTACACCTTC.